This T cell receptor (beta chain) was retrieved from a study of chemoradiotherapy in HPV16-positive cancers (dated by TCRdb to about 2022). Study-wide context: Candidate HPV-specific T-cell clones and common TCR motifs were defined through functional T-cell assays on cells from a couple of HPV16-positive patients. TCR repertoires from over 80 patients with HPV-related cancers were then used to track the candidate HPV-specific TCRs and motifs. The study asked whether T-cell immunity to the HPV oncoproteins E6 and E7 changes during chemoradiotherapy and whether this immunity affects survival.

Repertoires were sampled multiple times during chemoradiotherapy, which allowed clonal expansion in the tumor microenvironment to be followed. The library was made by the immunoSEQ multiplex PCR assay. This is the immuneACCESS table as TCRdb keeps it, with only in-frame sequences that have V and J called. A part of the clones is gone; compared with another copy, unresolved V genes explain less than half, and the rest is unexplained. The sample table lists some 22,000 clones, roughly 87% of them with a count of one. The ten largest clonotypes hold 4.5% of the sample. The germline V gene (reference sequence) yields SEHNR for CDR1 and FQNEAQ for CDR2. From its cysteine to its phenylalanine, the CDR3 spans 18 amino acids. Solely the CDR3 DNA is kept, with 54 bases framed from the first base. V loses 4 bases at its end and J loses 2 bases; junction bases beyond the gene matches: 12. Concerning this clone: Its antigen remains undetermined. Per-base quality was not reported, and no clone a single base away is much larger than it.

The paper's findings and limits, for the study overall: Expansion of candidate HPV-specific clones and E7-related TCR motifs was observed in the tumor microenvironment during treatment, whereas no such expansion was observed for non-HPV-specific T cells. Among HPV16-positive patients, expansion of HPV-responsive T cells during chemoradiotherapy was associated with better recurrence-free survival. Only a couple of HPV16-positive patients were used to derive the functional definition of HPV-specific T cells, and the survival association was reported for HPV16-positive patients.

This specimen was blood, taken from a patient who underwent chemoradiotherapy. The chain is assembled from TRBV7-9 and TRBJ2-2, with 8 central nucleotides matching TRBD2. This TCR was recovered from a human donor with HPV-associated anogenital cancer. The CDR3 in this case is CASSSPGGGKGNTGELFF. The sequenced DNA is TGTGCCAGCAGCTCGCCCGGGGGGGGCAAGGGAAACACCGGGGAGCTGTTTTTT.